These 15 T cell receptor beta chains share one sample of origin, sequenced in a study of blood T cell repertoires in COVID-19. Sequencing was performed with immunoSEQ multiplex PCR; in TCRdb, only in-frame clones are kept and a portion is missing. Here the sample spans 50,000 to 70,000 clones, about 78% being singletons. The sequencing input was peripheral blood. These receptors all stem from a human donor in a cohort sampled during active COVID-19.

This rearrangement joins TRBV6-2 or TRBV6-3 to TRBJ1-2, with a tentative D call TRBD1 (6 bases). The CDR3 has 12 residues. Germline CDR1 is MNHEY and CDR2 is SVGEGT. Trimming removed 5 bases from V and 2 bases from J, with 6 bases in between. CDR3: CASSTGNYGYTF. As DNA, the CDR3 is TGTGCCAGCAGTACAGGGAACTATGGCTACACCTTC.

The chain couples TRBV6-5 to TRBJ1-5; D ambiguous. This CDR3 comprises 14 residues. Germline V gene sequence: CDR1 MNHEY, CDR2 SVGAGI. V gave up 6 bases and J gave up 0 bases, with 9 bases separating them. The CDR3, as DNA: TGTGCCAGCAGGCTCAGGAATAGCAATCAGCCCCAGCATTTT. Translating it yields CASRLRNSNQPQHF.

The chain uses TRBV2 and TRBJ2-7; D is perhaps TRBD1 (6 bases). Looked up from germline, CDR1 is SNHLY and CDR2 is FYNNEI. This CDR3 has 14 amino acids. V lost 5 bases and J lost 6, with 17 bases in between. The CDR3 sequence is CASSRRDNTLEQYF. In DNA form, the CDR3 reads TGTGCCAGCAGTCGCCGGGACAATACTCTCGAGCAGTACTTC.

This rearrangement joins TRBV2 to TRBJ2-7, with D perhaps TRBD1 (5 bases). V lost 10 bases, J lost 2 bases, and 18 bases lay in between. CDR1 is SNHLY and CDR2 is FYNNEI in the germline V gene. The CDR3 sequence is 14 residues long. In nucleotides, the CDR3 is TGTGCCACCACGCAGGGCACCGGCCCCTACGAGCAGTACTTC. Encoded protein: CATTQGTGPYEQYF. The full variable domain, rest sourced from reference TRBV2 and TRBJ2-7, is EPEVTQTPSHQVTQMGQEVILRCVPISNHLYFYWYRQILGQKVEFLVSFYNNEISEKSEIFDDQFSVERPDGSNFTLKIRSTKLEDSAMYFCATTQGTGPYEQYFGPGTRLTVT.

This chain joins TRBV7-9 and TRBJ2-2; 7 bases line up with TRBD2. Germline lookup yields CDR1 SEHNR and CDR2 FQNEAQ (reference sequence). CDR3 length: 16 amino acids. J gave up 1 base and V 6 bases, and 8 bases lay outside the gene matches. As DNA, the CDR3 is TGTGCCAGCAGGCCCGCGGGAGTACGGAACACCGGGGAGCTGTTTTTT. Residues: CASRPAGVRNTGELFF.

This chain connects TRBV2 to TRBJ1-5, with D possibly matching TRBD1 (5 bases). V was cut by 6 bases and J by 0 bases, with 15 bases left in between. Looked up from germline, CDR1 is SNHLY and CDR2 is FYNNEI. The CDR3 spans 16 residues. The CDR3 loop is CASRAPQGYSNQPQHF. The CDR3 DNA reads TGTGCCAGCAGGGCCCCCCAGGGTTATAGCAATCAGCCCCAGCATTTT. Drawing the rest from reference TRBV2 and TRBJ1-5, the complete variable domain is EPEVTQTPSHQVTQMGQEVILRCVPISNHLYFYWYRQILGQKVEFLVSFYNNEISEKSEIFDDQFSVERPDGSNFTLKIRSTKLEDSAMYFCASRAPQGYSNQPQHFGDGTRLSIL.

J is TRBJ2-7 and V is TRBV11-2; possible D gene TRBD1, 7 bases. V lost 5 bases to trimming and J lost 7 bases, with 15 bases between them. CDR3 length: 13 amino acids. Germline V gene sequence: CDR1 SGHAT, CDR2 FQNNGV. CDR3 loop: CASSARQGGEQYF. The CDR3 DNA reads TGTGCCAGCAGCGCCCGACAGGGAGGTGAGCAGTACTTC.

This clone was recorded a few times. The chain joins TRBV3-1 (or the pseudogene TRBV3-2) to TRBJ2-7; weak D call: TRBD2 (6 bases). The CDR3 consists of 12 residues. Germline CDR1 is LGHDT and CDR2 is YNNKEL (reference sequence). Trimming took 5 bases from V and 4 from J, leaving 9 bases between them. Written as DNA, the CDR3 is TGTGCCAGCAGCAGGAGGGGTTACGAGCAGTACTTC. It translates to CASSRRGYEQYF.

This clone appeared once. The chain has TRBV21-1 and TRBJ1-5; whether TRBD1, the table's D call, matches the DNA was not checked. TRBV21-1 is noted as a pseudogene. The CDR3 consists of 15 residues. CDR3 loop: CASSEKGHSNQPQHF. The CDR3 region has the DNA TGTGCCAGCAGCGAAAAGGGACATAGCAATCAGCCCCAGCATTTT.

This clone was observed once. V gene TRBV3-1 (or the pseudogene TRBV3-2) combines with J gene TRBJ1-2, with TRBD1 matching over 7 bases. Unmatched junction bases numbered 13, after V lost 0 bases and J lost 6 bases. Germline assignment: CDR1 LGHDT and CDR2 YNNKEL (reference sequence). The CDR3 is 17 residues long. In DNA, the CDR3 is TGTGCCAGCAGCCAAGATCGGAGGGGGCGCGGGTCACATGGCTACACCTTC. Translating gives CASSQDRRGRGSHGYTF.

This chain links TRBV4-1 with TRBJ1-2, with D unclear. This CDR3 spans 14 amino acids. CDR1 and CDR2 (germline): MGHRA, YSYEKL. V lost 0 bases and J 3 bases, leaving 8 bases between the germline ends. CDR3 nucleotide sequence: TGCGCCAGCAGCCAAGAATGGCGGGACTATGGCTACACCTTC. Translation: CASSQEWRDYGYTF.

The rearrangement uses TRBV7-8 and TRBJ1-2, with TRBD1 matching over 7 bases. CDR1 is SGHVS, CDR2 FQNEAQ, per germline. J was trimmed by 0 bases and V by 3 bases; bases with no gene match: 4. The CDR3 sequence is 15 residues long. CDR3: CASSFLTGSNYGYTF. The CDR3 coding sequence is TGTGCCAGCAGCTTCTTGACAGGGTCTAACTATGGCTACACCTTC.

V gene TRBV18 combines with J gene TRBJ2-7; 11 positions agree with TRBD2. From germline, CDR1 is KGHSH and CDR2 LQKENI. Trimming cost V 3 bases and J 2 bases; bases outside gene matches: 15. This CDR3 contains 19 residues. CDR3 protein: CASSPQGLAGPSSAYEQYF. In nucleotides, the CDR3 is TGTGCCAGCTCACCCCAAGGACTAGCGGGCCCCTCGAGCGCCTACGAGCAGTACTTC.

The rearrangement links TRBV5-5 to TRBJ1-1; the D gene is possibly TRBD1 (5 bases). The length of the CDR3 is 16 residues. CDR1 and CDR2 (germline): SGHKS, YYEKEE (reference sequence). The germline V and J ends were trimmed by 1 base and 1 base, with 14 bases remaining between them. The CDR3 region has the DNA TGTGCCAGCAGCTTGATGCTGCGGCAGGGGAACACTGAAGCTTTCTTT. Its translation: CASSLMLRQGNTEAFF. Variable domain in full (rest from reference TRBV5-5 and TRBJ1-1): DAGVTQSPTHLIKTRGQQVTLRCSPISGHKSVSWYQQVLGQGPQFIFQYYEKEERGRGNFPDRFSARQFPNYSSELNVNALLLGDSALYLCASSLMLRQGNTEAFFGQGTRLTVV.

J is TRBJ2-7 and V is TRBV9, with 7 bases matching TRBD2. This CDR3 contains 16 residues. CDR1 and CDR2 (germline): SGDLS, YYNGEE. Trimming cost V 3 bases and J 6 bases; bases outside gene matches: 15. CDR3 amino acids: CASSAGDYLDLGEQYF. CDR3 bases: TGTGCCAGCAGCGCGGGGGACTACCTCGACCTCGGCGAGCAGTACTTC.